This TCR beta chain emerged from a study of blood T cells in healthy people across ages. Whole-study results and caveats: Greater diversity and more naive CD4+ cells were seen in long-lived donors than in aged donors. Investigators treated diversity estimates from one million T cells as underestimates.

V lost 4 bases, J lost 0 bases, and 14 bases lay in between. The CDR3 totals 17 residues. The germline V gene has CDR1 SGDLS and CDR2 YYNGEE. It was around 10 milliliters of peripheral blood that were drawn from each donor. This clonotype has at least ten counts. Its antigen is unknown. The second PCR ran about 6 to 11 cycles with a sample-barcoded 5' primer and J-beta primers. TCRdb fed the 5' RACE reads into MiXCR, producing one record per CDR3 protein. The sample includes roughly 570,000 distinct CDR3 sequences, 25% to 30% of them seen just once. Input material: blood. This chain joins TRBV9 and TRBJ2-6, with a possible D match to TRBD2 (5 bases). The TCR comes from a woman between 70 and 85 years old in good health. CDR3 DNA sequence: TGTGCCAGCAGCTCAAAGCGGACGGACTCTGGGGCCAACGTCCTGACTTTC. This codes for CASSSKRTDSGANVLTF.